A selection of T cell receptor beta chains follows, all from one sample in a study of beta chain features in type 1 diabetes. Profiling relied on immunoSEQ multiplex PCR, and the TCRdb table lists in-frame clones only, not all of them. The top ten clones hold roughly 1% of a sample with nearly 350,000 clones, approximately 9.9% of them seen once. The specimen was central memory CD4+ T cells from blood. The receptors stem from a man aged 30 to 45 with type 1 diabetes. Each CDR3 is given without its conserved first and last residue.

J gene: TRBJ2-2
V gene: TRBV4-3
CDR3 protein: ASSQVSGARTGELF

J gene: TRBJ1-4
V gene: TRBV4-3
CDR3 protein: ASSRSGTGVEKLF

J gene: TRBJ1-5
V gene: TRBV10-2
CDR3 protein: ASAAGTANQPQH

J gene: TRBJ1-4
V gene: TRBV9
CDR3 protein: ASSVGDTNEKLF

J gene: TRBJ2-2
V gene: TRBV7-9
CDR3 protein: ASSLALVAANTGELF

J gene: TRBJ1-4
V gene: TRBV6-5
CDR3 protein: ASSSGTGGWEKLF

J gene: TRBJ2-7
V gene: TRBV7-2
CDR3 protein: ASSLAGGPGYEQY

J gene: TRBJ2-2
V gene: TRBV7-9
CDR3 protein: ASSLTRTENTGELF

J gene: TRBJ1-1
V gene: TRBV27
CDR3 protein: ASSFKGNLEAF

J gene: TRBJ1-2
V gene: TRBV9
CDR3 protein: ASSVDRARHGYT

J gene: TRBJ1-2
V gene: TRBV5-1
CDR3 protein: ASRQGPSDGYT

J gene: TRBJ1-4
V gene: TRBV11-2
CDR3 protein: ASSLVLDEKLF

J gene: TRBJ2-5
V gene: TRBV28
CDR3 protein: ASTLETRSRPETQY

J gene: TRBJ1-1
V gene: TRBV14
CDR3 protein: ASSQIARGLEAF

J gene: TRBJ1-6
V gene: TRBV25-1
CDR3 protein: ASSTGFTYNSPLH

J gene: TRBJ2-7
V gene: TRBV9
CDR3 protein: ASSVAGTGDYEQY

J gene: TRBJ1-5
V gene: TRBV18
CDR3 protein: ASSPQRNGQPQH

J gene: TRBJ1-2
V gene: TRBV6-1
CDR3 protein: ASSEPRSPTFGYT

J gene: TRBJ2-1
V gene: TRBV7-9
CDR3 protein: ASSPKSINEQF

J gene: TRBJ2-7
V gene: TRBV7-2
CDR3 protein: ASSAAYEQY

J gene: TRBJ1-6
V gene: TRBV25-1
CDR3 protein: ASMAGPVNSPLH

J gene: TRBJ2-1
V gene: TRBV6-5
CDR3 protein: ASSFLAGSYNEQF

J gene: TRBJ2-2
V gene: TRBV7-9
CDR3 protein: ASSLEGQGRSGELF

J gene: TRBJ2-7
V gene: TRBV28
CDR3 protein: ASSEGVVGIYEQY

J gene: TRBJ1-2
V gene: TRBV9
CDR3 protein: ASSLQSQGGPYGYT

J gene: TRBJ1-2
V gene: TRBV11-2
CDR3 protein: ASSLAGAGGYT

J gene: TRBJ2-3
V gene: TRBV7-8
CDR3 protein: ATEEREGGDTQY

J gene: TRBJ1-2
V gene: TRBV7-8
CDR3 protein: ASSFDGTPEGYT

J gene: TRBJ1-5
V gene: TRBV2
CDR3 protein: ASSGLPNQPQH

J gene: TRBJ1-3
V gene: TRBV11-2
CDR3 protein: ASSLDRSPGNTIY

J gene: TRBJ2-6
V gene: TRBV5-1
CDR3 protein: ASSLLAGGSFSIAGANVLT

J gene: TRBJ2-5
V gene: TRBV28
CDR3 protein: ASTGAKTQY

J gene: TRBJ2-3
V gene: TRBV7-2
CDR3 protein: ASSWQGLAGNRMY

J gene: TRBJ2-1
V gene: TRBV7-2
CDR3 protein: ASSLGTSGEDEQF

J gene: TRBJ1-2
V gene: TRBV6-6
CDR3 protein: ASRQNYGYT

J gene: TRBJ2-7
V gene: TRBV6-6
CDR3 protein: ASSYSIAGGPYEQY

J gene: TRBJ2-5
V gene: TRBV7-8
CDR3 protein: ASSPGSLETQY

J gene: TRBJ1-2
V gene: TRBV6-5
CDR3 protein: ASRPRDRGYGYT

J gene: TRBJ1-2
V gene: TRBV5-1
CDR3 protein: ASSLAQNYGYT

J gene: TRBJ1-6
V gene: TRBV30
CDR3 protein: AWSKNSPLH

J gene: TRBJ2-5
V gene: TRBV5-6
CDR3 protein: ASSLVSNRETQY

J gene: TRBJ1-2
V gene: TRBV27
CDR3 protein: ASGSLQRVGGYT

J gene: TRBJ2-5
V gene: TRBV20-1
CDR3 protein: SVRQGETQY

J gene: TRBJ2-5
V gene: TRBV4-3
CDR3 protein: ASSQVSAGVGGETQY

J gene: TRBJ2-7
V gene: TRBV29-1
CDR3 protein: SVVQGWGTYEQY

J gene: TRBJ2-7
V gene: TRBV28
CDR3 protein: ASSLRTGWISYEQY

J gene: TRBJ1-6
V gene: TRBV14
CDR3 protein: ASSPREGQGRWGSPLH

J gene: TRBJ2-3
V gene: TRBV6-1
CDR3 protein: ASGEADTQY

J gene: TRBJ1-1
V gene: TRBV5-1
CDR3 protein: ASSLNPGMNTEAF

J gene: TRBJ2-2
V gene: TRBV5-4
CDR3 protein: ASQSTGGANTGELF

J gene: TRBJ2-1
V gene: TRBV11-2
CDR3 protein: ASSSLDRGSSYNEQF

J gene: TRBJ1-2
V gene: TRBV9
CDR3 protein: ASSVDYSYYGYT

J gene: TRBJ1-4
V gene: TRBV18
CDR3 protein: ASSPGGYNEKLF

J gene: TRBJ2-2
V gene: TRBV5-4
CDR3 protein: ASSLTGTLTGELF